This is a list of T cell receptor beta chains from one sample in a study of blood T cell repertoires in COVID-19. Generated by immunoSEQ multiplex PCR, the TCRdb table keeps only in-frame clones and is missing some. The sample has 350,000 or so clones; roughly 90% are singletons. Sequenced input: PBMCs or T cells enriched from blood (not recorded which). The source is a woman aged 30 to 39 who had recovered from COVID-19. Both conserved end residues are part of each CDR3. The order of the fields is D gene, J gene, clone size, V gene, CDR3 protein, CDR3 DNA. A D gene is named only where the DNA matches it firmly. Size is stated for part of the rows, as once, few or many counts, or as a class when the clone is expanded.

D: -; J: TRBJ2-1; size: -; V: TRBV19; CDR3: CASSDIYNEQFF; DNA: TGTGCCAGTAGCGACATATACAATGAGCAGTTCTTC
D: TRBD1; J: TRBJ2-5; size: -; V: TRBV5-1; CDR3: CASGPGTGGAGETQYF; DNA: TGCGCCAGCGGACCCGGGACAGGGGGCGCCGGGGAGACCCAGTACTTC
D: -; J: TRBJ1-1; size: -; V: TRBV28; CDR3: CASSPALGKGSGDTEAFF; DNA: TGTGCCAGCAGTCCTGCGTTAGGGAAGGGATCAGGGGACACTGAAGCTTTCTTT
D: -; J: TRBJ1-1; size: -; V: TRBV18; CDR3: CASSRGRVETEAFF; DNA: TGTGCCAGCTCGCGGGGCAGGGTGGAAACTGAAGCTTTCTTT
D: TRBD2; J: TRBJ2-7; size: once; V: TRBV7-2; CDR3: CASSLWGGSHYEQYF; DNA: TGTGCCAGCAGCTTATGGGGCGGGAGCCACTACGAGCAGTACTTC
D: TRBD2; J: TRBJ2-2; size: -; V: TRBV4-3; CDR3: CASSQEAGGRTGELFF; DNA: TGCGCCAGCAGCCAAGAAGCGGGAGGTCGGACCGGGGAGCTGTTTTTT
D: TRBD1; J: TRBJ1-2; size: -; V: TRBV19; CDR3: CASTPAGDRGRLDGYTF; DNA: TGTGCCAGTACCCCAGCGGGGGACAGGGGGCGTTTGGATGGCTACACCTTC
D: -; J: TRBJ1-6; size: -; V: TRBV7-3; CDR3: CASSLSGGEFGSPLHF; DNA: TGTGCCAGCAGCTTATCGGGGGGCGAATTCGGTTCACCCCTCCACTTT
D: -; J: TRBJ1-6; size: -; V: TRBV7-2; CDR3: CASSLGGGWNSPLHF; DNA: TGTGCCAGCAGCTTGGGTGGCGGGTGGAATTCACCCCTCCACTTT
D: TRBD2; J: TRBJ2-7; size: -; V: TRBV6-5; CDR3: CASSYVAGGKYEQYF; DNA: TGTGCCAGCAGTTACGTTGCGGGAGGCAAGTACGAGCAGTACTTC
D: TRBD2; J: TRBJ2-5; size: -; V: TRBV10-1; CDR3: CASRHHSGGLYQETQYF; DNA: TGCGCCAGCAGGCATCATAGCGGGGGCCTGTACCAAGAGACCCAGTACTTC
D: -; J: TRBJ2-7; size: -; V: TRBV5-6; CDR3: CASGEFRDGAYEQYF; DNA: TGTGCCAGCGGCGAATTTCGAGACGGAGCCTACGAGCAGTACTTC